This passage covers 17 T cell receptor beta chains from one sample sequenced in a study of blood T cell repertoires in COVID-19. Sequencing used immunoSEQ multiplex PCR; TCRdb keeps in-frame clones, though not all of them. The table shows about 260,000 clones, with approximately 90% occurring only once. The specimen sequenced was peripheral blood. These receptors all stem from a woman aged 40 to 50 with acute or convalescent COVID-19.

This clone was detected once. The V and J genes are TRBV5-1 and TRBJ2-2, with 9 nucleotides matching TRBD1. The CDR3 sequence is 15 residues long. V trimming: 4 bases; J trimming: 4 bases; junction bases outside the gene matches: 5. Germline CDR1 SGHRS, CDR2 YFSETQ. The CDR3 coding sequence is TGCGCCAGCAGCCTGGGACAGGGAGGCACCGGGGAGCTGTTTTTT. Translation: CASSLGQGGTGELFF.

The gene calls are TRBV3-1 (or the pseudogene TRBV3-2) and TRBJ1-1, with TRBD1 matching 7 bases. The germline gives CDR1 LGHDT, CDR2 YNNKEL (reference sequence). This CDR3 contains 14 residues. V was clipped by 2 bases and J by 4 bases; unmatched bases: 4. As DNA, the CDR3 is TGTGCCAGCAGCCAACACCAGGGGGGCACTGAAGCTTTCTTT. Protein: CASSQHQGGTEAFF.

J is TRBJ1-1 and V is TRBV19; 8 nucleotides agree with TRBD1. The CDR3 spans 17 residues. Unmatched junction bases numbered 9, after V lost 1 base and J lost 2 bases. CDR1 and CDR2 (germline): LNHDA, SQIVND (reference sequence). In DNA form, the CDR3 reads TGTGCCAGTAGTATAGGGGCTCTTCAGGGGGCAAACACTGAAGCTTTCTTT. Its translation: CASSIGALQGANTEAFF.

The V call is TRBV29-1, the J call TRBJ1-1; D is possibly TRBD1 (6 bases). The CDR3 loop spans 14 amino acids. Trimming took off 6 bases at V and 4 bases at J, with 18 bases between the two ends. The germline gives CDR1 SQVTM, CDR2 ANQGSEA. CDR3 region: CSVHPQGKGTEAFF. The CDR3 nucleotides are TGCAGCGTCCATCCACAGGGAAAGGGCACTGAAGCTTTCTTT. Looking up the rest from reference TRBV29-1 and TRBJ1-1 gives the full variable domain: SAVISQKPSRDICQRGTSLTIQCQVDSQVTMMFWYRQQPGQSLTLIATANQGSEATYESGFVIDKFPISRPNLTFSTLTVSNMSPEDSSIYLCSVHPQGKGTEAFFGQGTRLTVV.

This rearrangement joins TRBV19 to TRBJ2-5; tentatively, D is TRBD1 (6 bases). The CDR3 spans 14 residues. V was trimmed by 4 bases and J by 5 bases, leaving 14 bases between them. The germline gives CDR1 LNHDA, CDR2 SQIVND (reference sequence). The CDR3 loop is CASSTGHPRETQYF. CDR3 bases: TGTGCCAGTAGTACGGGACACCCAAGGGAGACCCAGTACTTC.

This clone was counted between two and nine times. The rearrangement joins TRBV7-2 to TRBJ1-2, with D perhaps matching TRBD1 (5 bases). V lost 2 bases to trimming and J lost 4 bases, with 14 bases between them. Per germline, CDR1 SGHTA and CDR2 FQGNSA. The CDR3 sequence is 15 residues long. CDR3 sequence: CASSLSQGIGYGYTF. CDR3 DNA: TGTGCCAGCAGCTTATCGCAGGGTATCGGCTATGGCTACACCTTC.

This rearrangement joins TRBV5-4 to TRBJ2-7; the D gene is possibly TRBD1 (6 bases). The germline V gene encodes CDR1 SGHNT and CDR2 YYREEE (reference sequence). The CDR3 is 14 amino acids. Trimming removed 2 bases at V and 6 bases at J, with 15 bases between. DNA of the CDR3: TGTGCCAGCAGCTTCCAGAGGGGGATGGCCGAGCAGTACGTC. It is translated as CASSFQRGMAEQYV.

CDR3 DNA sequence: TGTGCCAGCAGCTTATCTTTGGGCAGGGTAAATTCACCCCTCCACTTT. Amino acids: CASSLSLGRVNSPLHF. The chain has TRBV7-2 and TRBJ1-6; D may be TRBD1 (5 bases). The CDR3 runs 16 residues. The V and J ends lost 2 bases and 7 bases respectively, with 15 bases between them. The germline gives CDR1 SGHTA, CDR2 FQGNSA.

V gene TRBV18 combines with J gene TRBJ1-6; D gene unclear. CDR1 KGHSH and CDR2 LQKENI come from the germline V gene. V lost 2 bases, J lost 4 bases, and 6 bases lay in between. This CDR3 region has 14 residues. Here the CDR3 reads CASSPGQYNSPLHF. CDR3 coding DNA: TGTGCCAGCTCACCAGGGCAGTATAATTCACCCCTCCACTTT.

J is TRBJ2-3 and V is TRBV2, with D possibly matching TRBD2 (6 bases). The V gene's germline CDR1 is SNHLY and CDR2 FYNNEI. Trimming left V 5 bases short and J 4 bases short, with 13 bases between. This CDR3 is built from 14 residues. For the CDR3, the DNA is TGTGCCAGCAGTAGACTAGTTAGCGCAGATACGCAGTATTTT. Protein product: CASSRLVSADTQYF.

CDR3 sequence reads: CASSLFGEKNYGYTF. CDR3 DNA: TGCGCCAGCAGCTTGTTCGGGGAGAAAAACTATGGCTACACCTTC. The chain links TRBV5-1 to TRBJ1-2; D not certain. This CDR3 is 15 amino acids long. Germline V gives CDR1 SGHRS, CDR2 YFSETQ. With 1 base removed from V and 2 bases from J, the gap between germline ends came to 12 bases.

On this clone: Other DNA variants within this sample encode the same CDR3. CDR3 sequence: CASSFLNQPQHF. CDR3 DNA: TGTGCCAGCAGCTTCTTAAATCAGCCCCAGCATTTT. The chain carries TRBV5-6 and TRBJ1-5; unclear D gene. V lost 2 bases and J 4 bases, leaving 4 bases between the germline ends. Germline V gene sequence: CDR1 SGHDT, CDR2 YYEEEE. This CDR3 has 12 amino acids.

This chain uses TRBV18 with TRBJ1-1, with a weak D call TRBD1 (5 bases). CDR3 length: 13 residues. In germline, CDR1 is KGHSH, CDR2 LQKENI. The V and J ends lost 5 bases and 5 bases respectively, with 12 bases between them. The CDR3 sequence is CASSGTEGTEAFF. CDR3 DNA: TGTGCCAGCTCAGGGACGGAGGGGACTGAAGCTTTCTTT.

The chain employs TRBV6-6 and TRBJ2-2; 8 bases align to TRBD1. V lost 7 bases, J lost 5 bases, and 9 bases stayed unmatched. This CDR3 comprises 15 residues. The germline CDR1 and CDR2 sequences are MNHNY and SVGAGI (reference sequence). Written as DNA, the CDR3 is TGTGCCAGCAACGACAGGGGACGCAGGACCGGGGAGCTGTTTTTT. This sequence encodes CASNDRGRRTGELFF.

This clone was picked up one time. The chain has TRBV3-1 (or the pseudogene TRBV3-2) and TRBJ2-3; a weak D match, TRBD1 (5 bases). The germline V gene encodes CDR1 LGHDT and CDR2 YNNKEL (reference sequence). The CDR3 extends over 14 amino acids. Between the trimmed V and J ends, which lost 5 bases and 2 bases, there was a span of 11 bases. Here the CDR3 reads CASSEGAFTDTQYF. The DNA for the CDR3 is TGTGCCAGCAGCGAAGGGGCCTTCACAGATACGCAGTATTTT.

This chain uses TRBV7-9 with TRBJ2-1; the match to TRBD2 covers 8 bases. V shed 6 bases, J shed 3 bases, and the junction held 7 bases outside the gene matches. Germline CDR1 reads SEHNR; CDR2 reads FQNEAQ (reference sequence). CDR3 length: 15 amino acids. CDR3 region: CASRPGGANYNEQFF. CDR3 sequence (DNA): TGTGCCAGCAGGCCCGGGGGGGCCAACTACAATGAGCAGTTCTTC. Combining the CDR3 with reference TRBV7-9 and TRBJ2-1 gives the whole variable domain DTGVSQNPRHKITKRGQNVTFRCDPISEHNRLYWYRQTLGQGPEFLTYFQNEAQLEKSRLLSDRFSAERPKGSFSTLEIQRTEQGDSAMYLCASRPGGANYNEQFFGPGTRLTVL.

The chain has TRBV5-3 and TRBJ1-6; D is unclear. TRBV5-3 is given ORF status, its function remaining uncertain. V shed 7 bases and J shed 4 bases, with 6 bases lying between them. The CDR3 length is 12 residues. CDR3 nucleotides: TGTGCCAGACACCAGTATAATTCACCCCTCCACTTT. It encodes CARHQYNSPLHF.